The text below deals with one TCR beta chain. The CDR3 consists of 15 residues. V was pared by 4 bases and J by 0 bases, with 3 bases of the junction left unmatched. CDR1 and CDR2 (germline): MNHEY, SVGEGT. The data were obtained in a study of control samples from healthy donors and cancer patients. The repertoire was sequenced with immunoSEQ multiplex PCR; TCRdb's copy has only in-frame clones and lacks some. The sample shows 160,000 or so clones, 80% to 95% of them seen only once. The sequence was obtained from a woman between 25 and 40 years old in good health. The sequenced sample consisted of blood. The rearrangement uses TRBV6-2 or TRBV6-3 and TRBJ2-1; TRBD1 matches 7 bases. The CDR3 DNA reads as TGTGCCAGCAGTTCGGGACAGAGCTCCTACAATGAGCAGTTCTTC. This translates into CASSSGQSSYNEQFF.